This T cell receptor (beta chain) is drawn from a study of CD8+CD57+ T cells in acquired aplastic anemia. Study background: CD4+ and CD8+ cells, once sorted, gave DNA averaging approximately 3 ug.

Remarks on this clonotype: The antigen is unknown.

Study observations and caveats: With respect to CD8+ Simpson's diversity, patients and controls did not differ significantly. Patients shared some 30 CD8+ CDR3 sequences with controls.

This CDR3 region has 16 residues. V lost 0 bases, J lost 8 bases, and 16 bases lay in between. CDR1 and CDR2 from the germline V gene are ENHRY and SYGVKD. According to the study, genomic DNA was the template for TCR beta VDJ and CDR3 profiling. TCRdb re-analysed the reads in MiXCR, keeping a single row per CDR3 protein. The table shows a few hundred thousand distinct CDR3 sequences, with 56% occurring only once. The sample taken for sequencing was sorted CD4+, CD8+, or CD8+CD57+ T cells (not recorded which) from PBMCs. The rearrangement uses TRBV10-3 and TRBJ1-4; D is undetermined. The TCR originated in a human donor with severe aplastic anemia or a healthy control (not recorded which). CDR3 bases: TGTGCCATCAGTGAGTCGACTGGGCAGACGGGGGAAAAACTGTTTTTT. Its protein product is CAISESTGQTGEKLFF.